A single sample gave rise to the 30 T cell receptor beta chains below, sequenced in a study of a mutant IDH1 vaccine in newly diagnosed glioma. Noted time point: baseline, week 1 (first vaccination visit). The treatment here: pre-vaccination baseline after standard-of-care therapy. Sequencing was performed with immunoSEQ multiplex PCR; in TCRdb, only in-frame clones are kept and a portion is missing. This sample has 30,000 to 35,000 clones; around 85% occur once, and the top ten carry approximately 4.4%. The material sequenced was PBMCs, taken from a glioma patient treated with radiotherapy, temozolomide or both. Receptors were obtained from a woman aged 40-49 years with glioma.

This chain connects TRBV7-2 to TRBJ1-1; 9 nucleotides line up with TRBD1. This CDR3 contains 13 residues. Germline V gene data show CDR1 as SGHTA and CDR2 as FQGNSA. V lost 5 bases and J lost 4; bases outside the gene matches: 2. The chain's CDR3 is CASSLTGGTEAFF. The CDR3 coding sequence is TGTGCCAGCAGCCTGACAGGGGGCACTGAAGCTTTCTTT.

J is TRBJ1-5 and V is TRBV19, with D unresolved. The CDR3 covers 15 residues. The V gene's germline CDR1 is LNHDA and CDR2 SQIVND (reference sequence). Trimming took off 4 bases at V and 7 bases at J, with 17 bases between the two ends. CDR3 residues: CASSTQASTGQPQHF. The CDR3 bases are TGTGCCAGTAGTACCCAAGCCTCGACGGGCCAGCCCCAGCATTTT. The variable domain in full, completed from reference TRBV19 and TRBJ1-5, reads DGGITQSPKYLFRKEGQNVTLSCEQNLNHDAMYWYRQDPGQGLRLIYYSQIVNDFQKGDIAEGYSVSREKKESFPLTVTSAQKNPTAFYLCASSTQASTGQPQHFGDGTRLSIL.

The chain couples TRBV5-4 to TRBJ1-2, with D hard to call. The CDR3 totals 14 residues. The germline V and J ends were trimmed by 0 bases and 2 bases, with 8 bases remaining between them. Germline V CDR1 and CDR2: SGHNT, YYREEE (reference sequence). In DNA form, the CDR3 reads TGTGCCAGCAGCTTGGCCTCCCTCAACTATGGCTACACCTTC. Translation: CASSLASLNYGYTF.

This clone was counted only a few times. The chain couples TRBV6-1 to TRBJ1-2, with unresolved D. V dropped 0 bases and J dropped 5 bases, with 13 bases sitting between them. The CDR3 contains 15 residues. CDR1 is MNHNS and CDR2 is SASEGT in the germline V gene. CDR3 in amino acids: CASSEAERALYGYTF. CDR3 coding DNA: TGTGCCAGCAGTGAAGCGGAAAGGGCTCTTTATGGCTACACCTTC.

This clone has just one count. The DNA of the CDR3 is TGTGCCAGCAGATCACAGGAGAACACTGAAGCTTTCTTT. It is translated as CASRSQENTEAFF. The V call is TRBV6-4, the J call TRBJ1-1, with TRBD1 as a possible D gene (5 bases). This CDR3 comprises 13 residues. CDR1 and CDR2 from the germline V gene are MRHNA and SNTAGT. Trimming stripped 6 bases from V and 1 base from J, with 9 bases between.

The rearrangement links TRBV7-8 to TRBJ2-7; perhaps D is TRBD1 or TRBD2 (5 bases each). From germline, CDR1 is SGHVS and CDR2 FQNEAQ. This CDR3 has 14 amino acids. The V and J ends lost 1 base and 3 bases respectively, with 10 bases between them. The CDR3 DNA sequence: TGTGCCAGCAGCTTAGTATCAGGGAGCTACGAGCAGTACTTC. It is translated as CASSLVSGSYEQYF.

This chain joins TRBV19 and TRBJ1-4; D unresolved. The CDR3 covers 13 residues. V was trimmed by 3 bases and J by 5 bases, leaving 7 bases between them. CDR1 LNHDA and CDR2 SQIVND come from the germline V gene (reference sequence). CDR3 sequence reads: CASSMRPNEKLFF. CDR3 nucleotides: TGTGCCAGTAGTATGAGACCGAATGAAAAACTGTTTTTT.

This clone showed up just once. The chain uses TRBV27 and TRBJ2-6; D is undetermined. The CDR3 is made up of 18 amino acids. V lost 1 base, J lost 0 bases, and 13 bases lay in between. The germline CDR1 and CDR2 sequences are MNHEY and SMNVEV (reference sequence). CDR3 nucleotides: TGTGCCAGCAGTTTATACCCCCCCCGACACTCTGGGGCCAACGTCCTGACTTTC. Translation gives CASSLYPPRHSGANVLTF.

The rearrangement joins TRBV6-5 to TRBJ1-2; weak D call: TRBD1 (6 bases). Germline V CDR1 and CDR2: MNHEY, SVGAGI. V was cut by 6 bases and J by 5 bases, with 19 bases left in between. The CDR3 is 15 residues long. In nucleotides, the CDR3 is TGTGCCAGCAGGGGGACAAGACAGTCTTTTTATGGCTACACCTTC. It specifies CASRGTRQSFYGYTF.

The J gene is TRBJ1-1, the V gene TRBV7-8, with D perhaps TRBD1 (5 bases). V lost 4 bases and J lost 4, with 13 bases in between. Germline-derived CDR1 and CDR2 are SGHVS and FQNEAQ. The CDR3 spans 14 residues. In nucleotides, the CDR3 is TGTGCCAGCAGCTGGGACCCCGGTGGCACTGAAGCTTTCTTT. Protein: CASSWDPGGTEAFF. Combining the CDR3 with reference TRBV7-8 and TRBJ1-1 gives the whole variable domain GAGVSQSPRYKVAKRGQDVALRCDPISGHVSLFWYQQALGQGPEFLTYFQNEAQLDKSGLPSDRFFAERPEGSVSTLKIQRTQQEDSAVYLCASSWDPGGTEAFFGQGTRLTVV.

The V gene is TRBV19, the J gene TRBJ2-1, with D perhaps assigned TRBD1 or TRBD2 (6 bases each). The CDR3 sequence is 14 residues long. Germline V gene lookup returns CDR1 LNHDA and CDR2 SQIVND (reference sequence). Trimming removed 5 bases from V and 4 bases from J, with 12 bases in between. CDR3 DNA: TGTGCCAGTAGTGACAGGCTAGCGTACAATGAGCAGTTCTTC. This gives the protein CASSDRLAYNEQFF.

This rearrangement joins TRBV5-1 to TRBJ1-1; a possible D gene is TRBD1 (6 bases). The V end was cut by 1 base, the J end by 4 bases, with 11 bases between. This CDR3 spans 14 amino acids. Germline-derived CDR1 and CDR2 are SGHRS and YFSETQ. The CDR3 bases are TGCGCCAGCAGCTTGACAGGGAGTACCACTGAAGCTTTCTTT. Amino acid sequence: CASSLTGSTTEAFF.

This chain links TRBV6-5 with TRBJ1-2; a weak D match, TRBD1 (5 bases). In germline, CDR1 is MNHEY, CDR2 SVGAGI. Deletions cut 6 bases from V and 5 bases from J, with 16 bases between. The CDR3 extends over 14 amino acids. CDR3 in amino acids: CASRKGQGAYGYTF. The CDR3 nucleotides are TGTGCCAGCAGGAAGGGGCAGGGAGCATATGGCTACACCTTC.

This chain joins TRBV6-5 and TRBJ2-1; 8 nucleotides match TRBD1. Germline V gives CDR1 MNHEY, CDR2 SVGAGI. Trimming cost V 7 bases and J 2 bases; bases outside gene matches: 7. The length of the CDR3 is 15 residues. The CDR3 here is CASNIDRGTYNEQFF. The CDR3 DNA is TGTGCCAGCAATATCGACAGGGGCACCTACAATGAGCAGTTCTTC.

V usage is TRBV2 and J usage is TRBJ2-3, with 9 bases identical to TRBD2. This CDR3 has 13 amino acids. V lost 5 bases, J lost 6 bases, and 3 bases stayed unmatched. Germline loops: CDR1 SNHLY, CDR2 FYNNEI. The CDR3 region is CASSYGLADTQYF. In DNA, the CDR3 is TGTGCCAGCAGTTACGGACTAGCGGATACGCAGTATTTT.

The chain is built from TRBV6-5 and TRBJ2-1; TRBD1 agrees at 8 bases. Per the germline V gene, CDR1 is MNHEY and CDR2 is SVGAGI. V lost 4 bases, J lost 6 bases, and 5 bases stayed unmatched. There are 14 residues in the CDR3. This chain's CDR3 is CASSFDRGGNEQFF. As DNA, the CDR3 is TGTGCCAGCAGTTTCGACAGGGGAGGCAATGAGCAGTTCTTC.

The chain joins TRBV6-5 to TRBJ2-7; D remains ambiguous. Trimming took 4 bases from V and 4 from J, leaving 5 bases between them. CDR3 length: 11 residues. The germline CDR1 and CDR2 sequences are MNHEY and SVGAGI. CDR3 in DNA: TGTGCCAGCAGTTCGGAGTACGAGCAGTACTTC. Protein: CASSSEYEQYF.

This clone came up a few times. V and J are TRBV19 and TRBJ2-5; the D is unclear. CDR3 length equals 13 residues. The V gene's germline CDR1 is LNHDA and CDR2 SQIVND (reference sequence). V lost 9 bases to trimming and J lost 3 bases, with 14 bases between them. In DNA form, the CDR3 reads TGTGCCAGCCGAAGAGGTGGGGAAGAGACCCAGTACTTC. Its protein is CASRRGGEETQYF.

CDR3 residues: CARRNTGELFF. The CDR3 DNA reads TGTGCGCGGCGGAACACCGGGGAGCTGTTTTTT. The chain joins TRBV30 to TRBJ2-2, with unresolved D. Germline V CDR1 and CDR2: GTSNPN, SVGIG (reference sequence). The CDR3 spans 11 residues.

This chain joins TRBV18 and TRBJ1-2; D perhaps matches TRBD1 (5 bases). This CDR3 has 15 residues. Germline assignment: CDR1 KGHSH and CDR2 LQKENI. Trimming removed 0 bases from V and 2 bases from J, with 10 bases in between. This CDR3 is CASSPPRRQNYGYTF. The CDR3 region has the DNA TGTGCCAGCTCACCACCACGCAGACAGAACTATGGCTACACCTTC.

This clone was seen once. This chain connects TRBV7-8 to TRBJ2-5; 10 bases are a match to TRBD2. The germline V gene has CDR1 SGHVS and CDR2 FQNEAQ. The junction had 5 bases not matched to a gene; V was cut back by 3 bases and J by 4 bases. The CDR3 sequence is 15 residues long. The DNA for the CDR3 is TGTGCCAGCAGCTTGGGACTAGCGTCCCGAGAGACCCAGTACTTC. It encodes CASSLGLASRETQYF.

The V gene is TRBV29-1, the J gene TRBJ2-7; TRBD1 might be the D (6 bases). This CDR3 spans 11 amino acids. Looked up from germline, CDR1 is SQVTM and CDR2 is ANQGSEA. The V end was cut by 7 bases, the J end by 4 bases, with 11 bases between. CDR3 residues: CSGITGYEQYF. The CDR3 nucleotides read TGCAGCGGAATTACAGGGTACGAGCAGTACTTC.

The chain links TRBV11-2 to TRBJ2-2, with 8 bases that match TRBD1. Germline-derived CDR1 and CDR2 are SGHAT and FQNNGV. The CDR3 length is 15 residues. Trimming removed 0 bases from V and 7 bases from J; junction bases left unmatched: 4. CDR3 DNA: TGTGCCAGCAGCTTAGAAAGAACAGGGGGCGGGGAGCTGTTTTTT. It translates to CASSLERTGGGELFF.

This rearrangement joins TRBV6-5 to TRBJ1-4; a possible D gene is TRBD1 (5 bases). Germline V gene lookup returns CDR1 MNHEY and CDR2 SVGAGI. Deletions cut 5 bases from V and 4 bases from J, with 8 bases between. The CDR3 length is 13 residues. The CDR3 DNA reads as TGTGCCAGCAGTGGGACGGATAATGAAAAACTGTTTTTT. The encoded protein is CASSGTDNEKLFF.

The chain employs TRBV13 and TRBJ1-2; D gene uncertain. Germline V gene data show CDR1 as PRHDT and CDR2 as FYEKMQ (reference sequence). V was trimmed by 5 bases and J by 6 bases, leaving 19 bases between them. This CDR3 spans 15 amino acids. The CDR3 DNA reads as TGTGCCAGCAGCCGTGCCGGCGGCGTATCGAATGGCTACACCTTC. Its protein product is CASSRAGGVSNGYTF.

The chain links TRBV11-3 to TRBJ2-1, with TRBD2 matching 9 bases. Germline CDR1 reads SGHNT; CDR2 reads YENEEA. This CDR3 spans 15 amino acids. With V trimmed by 5 bases and J by 4 bases, 6 bases remained unmatched. The CDR3 region has the DNA TGTGCCAGCAGCGCGACTAGCGGTTTTTACAATGAGCAGTTCTTC. This translates into CASSATSGFYNEQFF.

The V call is TRBV7-3, the J call TRBJ2-2; no clear D gene. This CDR3 is 14 amino acids long. Germline V gives CDR1 SGHTA, CDR2 FQGTGA. V dropped 1 base and J dropped 1 base, with 4 bases sitting between them. As DNA, the CDR3 is TGTGCCAGCAGCTTAAGAGGGAACACCGGGGAGCTGTTTTTT. Its translation is CASSLRGNTGELFF.

The rearrangement joins TRBV30 to TRBJ2-2; D unresolved. The CDR3 consists of 13 residues. Trimming took off 1 base at V and 5 bases at J, with 8 bases between the two ends. CDR1 and CDR2 from the germline V gene are GTSNPN and SVGIG (reference sequence). CDR3 protein: CAWSDGITGELFF. DNA of the CDR3: TGTGCCTGGAGTGACGGTATAACCGGGGAGCTGTTTTTT.

The chain joins TRBV6-5 to TRBJ1-1; D might be TRBD1 (6 bases). Trimming took 10 bases from V and 4 from J, leaving 16 bases between them. This CDR3 contains 13 residues. Germline CDR1 is MNHEY and CDR2 is SVGAGI. CDR3 nucleotide sequence: TGTGCCACCAGACAACTACAGGGCACTGAAGCTTTCTTT. This codes for CATRQLQGTEAFF.

This chain links TRBV10-2 with TRBJ2-7; perhaps TRBD1 as D (6 bases). Trimming shortened V by 7 bases and J by 3 bases, and 19 bases separated the two germline ends. This CDR3 contains 15 residues. Germline lookup yields CDR1 WSHSY and CDR2 SAAADI. The CDR3 bases are TGCGCCAGCACTCAACAGGGTTCCCCAAACTACGAGCAGTACTTC. As protein: CASTQQGSPNYEQYF.